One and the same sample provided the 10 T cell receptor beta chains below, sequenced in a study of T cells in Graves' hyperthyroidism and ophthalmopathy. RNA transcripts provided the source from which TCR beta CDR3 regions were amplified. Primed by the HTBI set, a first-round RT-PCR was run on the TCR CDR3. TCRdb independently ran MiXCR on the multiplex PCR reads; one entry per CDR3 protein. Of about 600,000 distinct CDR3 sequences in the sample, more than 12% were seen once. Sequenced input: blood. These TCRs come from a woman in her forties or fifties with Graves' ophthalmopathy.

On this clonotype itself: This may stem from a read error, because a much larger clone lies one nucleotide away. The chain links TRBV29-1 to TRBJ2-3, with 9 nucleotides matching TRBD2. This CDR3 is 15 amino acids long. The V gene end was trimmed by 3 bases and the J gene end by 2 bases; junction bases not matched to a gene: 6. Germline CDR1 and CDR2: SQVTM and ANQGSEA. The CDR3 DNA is TGCAGCGTTGATTTCATAGCGGGGGTCACAGATACGCAGTATTTT. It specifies CSVDFIAGVTDTQYF.

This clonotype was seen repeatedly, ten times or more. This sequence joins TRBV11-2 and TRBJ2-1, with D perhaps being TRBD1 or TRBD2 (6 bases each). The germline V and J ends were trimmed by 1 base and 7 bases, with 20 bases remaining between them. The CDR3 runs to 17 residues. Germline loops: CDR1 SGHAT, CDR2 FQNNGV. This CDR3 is CASSLVSGGGSLNEQFF. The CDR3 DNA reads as TGTGCCAGCAGCTTAGTAAGTGGAGGGGGTAGTCTTAATGAGCAGTTCTTC.

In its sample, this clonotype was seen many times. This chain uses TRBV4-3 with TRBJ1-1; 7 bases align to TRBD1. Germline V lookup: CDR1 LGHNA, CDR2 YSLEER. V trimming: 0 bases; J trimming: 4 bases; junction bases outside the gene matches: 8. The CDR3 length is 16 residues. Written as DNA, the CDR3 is TGCGCCAGCAGCCAAGATTGGGGACAGTTCTTCACTGAAGCTTTCTTT. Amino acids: CASSQDWGQFFTEAFF.

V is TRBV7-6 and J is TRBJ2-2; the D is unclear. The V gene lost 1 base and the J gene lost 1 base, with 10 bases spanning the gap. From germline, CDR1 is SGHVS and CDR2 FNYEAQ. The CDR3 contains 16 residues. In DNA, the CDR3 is TGTGCCAGCAGCTTAGGAATCCTAAGGAACACCGGGGAGCTGTTTTTT. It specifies CASSLGILRNTGELFF.

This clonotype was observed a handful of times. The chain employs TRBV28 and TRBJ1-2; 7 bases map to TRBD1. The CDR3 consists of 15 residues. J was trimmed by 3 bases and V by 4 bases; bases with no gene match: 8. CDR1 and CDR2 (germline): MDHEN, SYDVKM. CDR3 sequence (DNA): TGTGCCAGCAGTTCCCCGGGACAGCGGGACTATGGCTACACCTTC. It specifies CASSSPGQRDYGYTF.

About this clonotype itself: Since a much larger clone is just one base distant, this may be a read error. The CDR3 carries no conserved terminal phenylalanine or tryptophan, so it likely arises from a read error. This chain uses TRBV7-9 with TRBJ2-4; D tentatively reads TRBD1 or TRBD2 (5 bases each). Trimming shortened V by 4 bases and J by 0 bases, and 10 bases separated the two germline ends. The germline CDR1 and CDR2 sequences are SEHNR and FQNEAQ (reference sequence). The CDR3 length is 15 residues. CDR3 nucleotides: TGTGCCAGCAGCTCCGGGGCCTCAGCCAAAAACATTCAGTACCTC. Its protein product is CASSSGASAKNIQYL.

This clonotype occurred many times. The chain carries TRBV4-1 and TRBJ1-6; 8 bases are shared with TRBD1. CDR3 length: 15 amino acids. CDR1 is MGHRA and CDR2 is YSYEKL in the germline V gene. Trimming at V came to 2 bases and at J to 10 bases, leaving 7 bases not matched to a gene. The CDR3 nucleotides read TGCGCCAGCAGCCAAAAGGGGACAGGACAGTCACCCCTCCACTTT. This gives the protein CASSQKGTGQSPLHF.

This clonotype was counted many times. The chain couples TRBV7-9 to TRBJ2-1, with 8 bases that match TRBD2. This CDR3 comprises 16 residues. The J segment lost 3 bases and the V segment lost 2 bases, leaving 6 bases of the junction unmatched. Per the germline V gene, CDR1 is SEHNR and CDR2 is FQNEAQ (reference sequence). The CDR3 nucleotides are TGTGCCAGCAGCTTAATGGCGGGAGGAGTCTACAATGAGCAGTTCTTC. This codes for CASSLMAGGVYNEQFF.

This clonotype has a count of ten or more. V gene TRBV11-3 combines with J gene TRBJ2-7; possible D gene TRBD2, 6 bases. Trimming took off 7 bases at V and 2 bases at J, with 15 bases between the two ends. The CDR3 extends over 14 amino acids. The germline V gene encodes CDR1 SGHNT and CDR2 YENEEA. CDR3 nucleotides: TGTGCCAGCACCTCCCGGGACTTCACCTACGAGCAGTACTTC. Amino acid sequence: CASTSRDFTYEQYF.

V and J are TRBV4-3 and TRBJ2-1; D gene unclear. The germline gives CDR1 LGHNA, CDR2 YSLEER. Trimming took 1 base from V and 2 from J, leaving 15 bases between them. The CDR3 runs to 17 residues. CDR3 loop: CASSQGYPPGPYNEQFF. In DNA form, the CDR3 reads TGCGCCAGCAGCCAAGGCTACCCACCCGGACCCTACAATGAGCAGTTCTTC.